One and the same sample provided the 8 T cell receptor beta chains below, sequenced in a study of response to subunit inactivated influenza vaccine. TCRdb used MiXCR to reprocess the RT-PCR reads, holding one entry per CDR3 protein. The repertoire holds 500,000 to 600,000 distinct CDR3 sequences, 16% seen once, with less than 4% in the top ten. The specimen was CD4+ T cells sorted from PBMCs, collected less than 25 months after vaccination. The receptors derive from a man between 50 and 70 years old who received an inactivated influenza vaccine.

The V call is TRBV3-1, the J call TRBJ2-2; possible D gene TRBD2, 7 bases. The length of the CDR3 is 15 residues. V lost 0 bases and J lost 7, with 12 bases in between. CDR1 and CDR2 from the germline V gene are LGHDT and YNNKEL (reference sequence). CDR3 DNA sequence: TGTGCCAGCAGCCAAGAGGCGGGGGCGGTCGGGGAGCTGTTTTTT. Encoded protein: CASSQEAGAVGELFF. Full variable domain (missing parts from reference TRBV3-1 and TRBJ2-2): DTAVSQTPKYLVTQMGNDKSIKCEQNLGHDTMYWYKQDSKKFLKIMFSYNNKELIINETVPNRFSPKSPDKAHLNLHINSLELGDSAVYFCASSQEAGAVGELFFGEGSRLTVL.

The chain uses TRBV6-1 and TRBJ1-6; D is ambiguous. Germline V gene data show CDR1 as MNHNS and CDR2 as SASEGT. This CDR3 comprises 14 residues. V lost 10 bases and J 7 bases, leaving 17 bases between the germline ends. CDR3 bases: TGTGCCACCTTACGAGGGATTACGAATTCACCCCTCCACTTT. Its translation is CATLRGITNSPLHF.

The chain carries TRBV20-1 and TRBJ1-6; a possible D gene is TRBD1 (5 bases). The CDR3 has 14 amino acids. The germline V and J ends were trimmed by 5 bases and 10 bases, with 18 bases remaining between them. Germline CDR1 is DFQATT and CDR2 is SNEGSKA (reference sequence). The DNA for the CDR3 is TGCAGTGCTCCCACGGGACCTGGGGACTCACCCCTCCACTTT. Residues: CSAPTGPGDSPLHF.

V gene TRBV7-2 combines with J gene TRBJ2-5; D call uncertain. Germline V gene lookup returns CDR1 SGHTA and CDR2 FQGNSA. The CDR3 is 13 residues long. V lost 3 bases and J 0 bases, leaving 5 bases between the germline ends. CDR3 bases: TGTGCCAGCAGCTTCGCGAACCAAGAGACCCAGTACTTC. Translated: CASSFANQETQYF.

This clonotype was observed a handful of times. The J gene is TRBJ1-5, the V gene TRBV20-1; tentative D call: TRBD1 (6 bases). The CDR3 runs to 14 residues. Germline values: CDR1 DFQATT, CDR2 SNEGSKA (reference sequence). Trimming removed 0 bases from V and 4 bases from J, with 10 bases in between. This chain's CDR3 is CSAREGRGNQPQHF. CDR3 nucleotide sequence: TGCAGTGCTAGAGAGGGCAGGGGTAATCAGCCCCAGCATTTT.

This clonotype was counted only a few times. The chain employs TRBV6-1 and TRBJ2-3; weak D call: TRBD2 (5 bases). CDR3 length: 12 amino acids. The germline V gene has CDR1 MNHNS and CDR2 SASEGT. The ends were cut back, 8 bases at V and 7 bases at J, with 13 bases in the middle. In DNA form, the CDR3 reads TGTGCCAGCGCTAGGGCCGGGAATACGCAGTATTTT. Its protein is CASARAGNTQYF.

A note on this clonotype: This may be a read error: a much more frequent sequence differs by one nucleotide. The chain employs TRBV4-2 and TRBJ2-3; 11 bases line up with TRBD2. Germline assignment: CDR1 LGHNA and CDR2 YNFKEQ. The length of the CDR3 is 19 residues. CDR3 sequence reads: CASSQGMASGLAVTETQYF. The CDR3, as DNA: TGTGCCAGCAGCCAAGGGATGGCGTCGGGACTAGCGGTCACAGAGACGCAGTATTTT.

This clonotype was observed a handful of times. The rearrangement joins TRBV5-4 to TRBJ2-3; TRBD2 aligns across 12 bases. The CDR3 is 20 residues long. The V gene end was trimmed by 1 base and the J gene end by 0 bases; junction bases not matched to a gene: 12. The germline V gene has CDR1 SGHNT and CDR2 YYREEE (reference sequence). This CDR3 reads CASSLFVTSGGLYSTDTQYF. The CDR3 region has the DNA TGTGCCAGCAGCTTGTTCGTAACTAGCGGGGGGCTATACAGCACAGATACGCAGTATTTT.